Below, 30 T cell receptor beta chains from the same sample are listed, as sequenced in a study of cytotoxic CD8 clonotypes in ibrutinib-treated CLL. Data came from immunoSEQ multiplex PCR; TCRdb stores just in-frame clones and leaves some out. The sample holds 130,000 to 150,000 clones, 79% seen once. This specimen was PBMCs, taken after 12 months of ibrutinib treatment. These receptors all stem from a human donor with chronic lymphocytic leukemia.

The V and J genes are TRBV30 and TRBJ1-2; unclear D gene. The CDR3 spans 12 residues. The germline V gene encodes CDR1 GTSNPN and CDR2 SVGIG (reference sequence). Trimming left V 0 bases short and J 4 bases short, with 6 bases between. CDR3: CAWSVVGYGYTF. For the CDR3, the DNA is TGTGCCTGGAGTGTTGTGGGCTATGGCTACACCTTC.

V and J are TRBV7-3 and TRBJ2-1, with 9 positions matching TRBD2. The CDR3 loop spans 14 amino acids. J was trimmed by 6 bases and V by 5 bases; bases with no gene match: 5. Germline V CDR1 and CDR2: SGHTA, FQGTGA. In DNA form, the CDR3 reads TGTGCCAGCAGCCAGGGACTAGCTGGCAATGAGCAGTTCTTC. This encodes CASSQGLAGNEQFF.

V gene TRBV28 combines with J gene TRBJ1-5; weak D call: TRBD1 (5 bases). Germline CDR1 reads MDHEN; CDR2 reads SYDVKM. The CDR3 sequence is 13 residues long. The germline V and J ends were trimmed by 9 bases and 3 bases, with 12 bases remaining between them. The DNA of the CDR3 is TGTGCCAGTCAGGACATGATCAATCAGCCCCAGCATTTT. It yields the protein CASQDMINQPQHF.

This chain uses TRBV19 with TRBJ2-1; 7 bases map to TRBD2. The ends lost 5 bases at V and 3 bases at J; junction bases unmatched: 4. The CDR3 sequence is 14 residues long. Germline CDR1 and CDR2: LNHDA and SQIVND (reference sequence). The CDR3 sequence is CASSWREFYNEQFF. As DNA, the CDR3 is TGTGCCAGTAGTTGGCGGGAGTTCTACAATGAGCAGTTCTTC. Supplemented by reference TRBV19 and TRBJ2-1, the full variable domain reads DGGITQSPKYLFRKEGQNVTLSCEQNLNHDAMYWYRQDPGQGLRLIYYSQIVNDFQKGDIAEGYSVSREKKESFPLTVTSAQKNPTAFYLCASSWREFYNEQFFGPGTRLTVL.

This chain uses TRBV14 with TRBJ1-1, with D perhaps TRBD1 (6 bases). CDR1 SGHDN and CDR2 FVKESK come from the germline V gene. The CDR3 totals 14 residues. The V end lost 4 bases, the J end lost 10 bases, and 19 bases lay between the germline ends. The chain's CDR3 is CASSPWTVEKGAFF. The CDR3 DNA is TGTGCCAGCAGCCCTTGGACAGTCGAAAAGGGAGCTTTCTTT.

CDR3 residues: CASSYSGDSGANVLTF. CDR3 in DNA: TGTGCCAGCAGTTACTCGGGAGACTCTGGGGCCAACGTCCTGACTTTC. The chain employs TRBV6-5 and TRBJ2-6; a weak D match, TRBD2 (5 bases). The CDR3 totals 16 residues. Trimming removed 0 bases from V and 0 bases from J, with 6 bases in between. Germline lookup yields CDR1 MNHEY and CDR2 SVGAGI.

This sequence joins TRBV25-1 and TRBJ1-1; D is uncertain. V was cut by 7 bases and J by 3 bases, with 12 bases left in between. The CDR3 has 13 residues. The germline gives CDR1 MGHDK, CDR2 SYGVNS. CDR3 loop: CASMSGGYTEAFF. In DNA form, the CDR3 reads TGTGCCAGCATGTCAGGTGGGTACACTGAAGCTTTCTTT.

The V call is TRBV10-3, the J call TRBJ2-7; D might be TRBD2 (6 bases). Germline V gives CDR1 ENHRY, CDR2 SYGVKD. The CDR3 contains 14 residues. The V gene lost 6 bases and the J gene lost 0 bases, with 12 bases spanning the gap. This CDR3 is CAISLGRSSYEQYF. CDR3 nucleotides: TGTGCCATCAGCCTAGGGAGGAGCTCCTACGAGCAGTACTTC.

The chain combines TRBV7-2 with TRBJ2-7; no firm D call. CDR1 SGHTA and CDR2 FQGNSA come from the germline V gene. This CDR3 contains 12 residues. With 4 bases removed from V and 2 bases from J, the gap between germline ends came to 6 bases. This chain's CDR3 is CASSYLPYEQYF. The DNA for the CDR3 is TGTGCCAGCAGCTATCTGCCCTACGAGCAGTACTTC.

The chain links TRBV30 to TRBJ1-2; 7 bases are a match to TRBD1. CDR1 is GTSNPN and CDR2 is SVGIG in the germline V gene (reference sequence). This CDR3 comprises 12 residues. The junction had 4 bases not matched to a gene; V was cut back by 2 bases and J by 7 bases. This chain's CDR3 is CAWSRQGGGYTF. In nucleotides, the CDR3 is TGTGCCTGGAGTCGGCAGGGGGGTGGCTACACCTTC.

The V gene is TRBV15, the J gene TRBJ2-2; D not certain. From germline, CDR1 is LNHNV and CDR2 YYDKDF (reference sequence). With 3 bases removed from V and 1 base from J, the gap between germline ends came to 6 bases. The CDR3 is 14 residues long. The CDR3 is CATSRTENTGELFF. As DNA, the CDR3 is TGTGCCACCAGCAGGACTGAGAACACCGGGGAGCTGTTTTTT. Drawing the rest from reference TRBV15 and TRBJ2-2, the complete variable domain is DAMVIQNPRYQVTQFGKPVTLSCSQTLNHNVMYWYQQKSSQAPKLLFHYYDKDFNNEADTPDNFQSRRPNTSFCFLDIRSPGLGDTAMYLCATSRTENTGELFFGEGSRLTVL.

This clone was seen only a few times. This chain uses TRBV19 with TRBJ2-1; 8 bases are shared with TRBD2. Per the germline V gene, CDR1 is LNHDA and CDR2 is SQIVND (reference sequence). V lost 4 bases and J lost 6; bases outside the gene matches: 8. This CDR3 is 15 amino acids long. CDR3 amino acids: CASSKGRAGVNEQFF. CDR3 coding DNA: TGTGCCAGTAGTAAGGGAAGAGCGGGAGTCAATGAGCAGTTCTTC.

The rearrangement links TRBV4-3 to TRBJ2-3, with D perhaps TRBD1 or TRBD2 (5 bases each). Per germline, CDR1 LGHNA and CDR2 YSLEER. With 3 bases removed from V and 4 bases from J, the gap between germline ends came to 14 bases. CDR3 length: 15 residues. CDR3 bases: TGCGCCAGCAGCCATAGGGCTAGGGACGCAGATACGCAGTATTTT. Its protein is CASSHRARDADTQYF.

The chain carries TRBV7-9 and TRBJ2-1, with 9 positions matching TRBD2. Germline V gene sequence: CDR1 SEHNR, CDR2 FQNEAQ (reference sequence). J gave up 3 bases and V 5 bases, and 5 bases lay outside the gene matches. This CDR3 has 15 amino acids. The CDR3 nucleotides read TGTGCCAGCAGCCCTAGCGGGATTATCTACAATGAGCAGTTCTTC. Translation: CASSPSGIIYNEQFF.

This CDR3 is CASSIGFNYGYTF. The CDR3 region has the DNA TGTGCCAGCAGTATAGGATTTAACTATGGCTACACCTTC. V and J are TRBV6-5 and TRBJ1-2; no definite D call. CDR1 and CDR2 from the germline V gene are MNHEY and SVGAGI. The V and J ends lost 5 bases and 1 base respectively, with 8 bases between them. This CDR3 has 13 residues.

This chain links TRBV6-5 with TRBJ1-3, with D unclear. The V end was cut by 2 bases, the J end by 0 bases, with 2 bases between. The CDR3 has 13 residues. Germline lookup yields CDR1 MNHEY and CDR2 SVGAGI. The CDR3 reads CASSYLSGNTIYF. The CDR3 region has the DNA TGTGCCAGCAGTTACCTCTCTGGAAACACCATATATTTT.

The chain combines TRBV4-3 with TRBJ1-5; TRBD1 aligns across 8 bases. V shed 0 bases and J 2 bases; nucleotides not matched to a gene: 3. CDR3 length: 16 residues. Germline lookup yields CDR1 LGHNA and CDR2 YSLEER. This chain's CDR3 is CASSQDRGLGNQPQHF. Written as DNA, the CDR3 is TGCGCCAGCAGCCAAGACAGGGGGCTGGGCAATCAGCCCCAGCATTTT.

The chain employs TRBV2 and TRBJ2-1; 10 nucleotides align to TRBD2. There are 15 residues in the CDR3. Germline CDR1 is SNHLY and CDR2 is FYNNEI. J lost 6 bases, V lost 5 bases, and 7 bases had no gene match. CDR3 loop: CASSSGTSAANEQFF. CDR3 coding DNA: TGTGCCAGCAGTTCCGGGACTAGCGCAGCCAATGAGCAGTTCTTC.

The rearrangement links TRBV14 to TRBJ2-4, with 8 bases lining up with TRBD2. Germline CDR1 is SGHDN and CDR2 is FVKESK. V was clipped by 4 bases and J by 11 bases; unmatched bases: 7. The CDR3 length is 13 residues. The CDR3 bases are TGTGCCAGCAGCCTCCCGGGTAGCGGGGTTCAGTACTTC. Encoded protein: CASSLPGSGVQYF. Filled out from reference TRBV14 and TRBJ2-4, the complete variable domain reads EAGVTQFPSHSVIEKGQTVTLRCDPISGHDNLYWYRRVMGKEIKFLLHFVKESKQDESGMPNNRFLAERTGGTYSTLKVQPAELEDSGVYFCASSLPGSGVQYFGAGTRLSVL.

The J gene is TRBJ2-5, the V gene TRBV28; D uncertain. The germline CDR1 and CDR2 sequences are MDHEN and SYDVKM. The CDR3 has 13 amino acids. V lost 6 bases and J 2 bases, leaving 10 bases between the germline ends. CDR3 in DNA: TGTGCCAGCAGGGGTGGAGTGCAAGAGACCCAGTACTTC. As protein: CASRGGVQETQYF.

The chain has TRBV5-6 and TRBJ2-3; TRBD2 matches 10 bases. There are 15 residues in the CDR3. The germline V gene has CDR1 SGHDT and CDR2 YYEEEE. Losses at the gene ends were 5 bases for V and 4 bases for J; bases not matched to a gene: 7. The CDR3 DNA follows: TGTGCCAGCAGATCTAGCGGGAGAGGGTCAGATACGCAGTATTTT. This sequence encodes CASRSSGRGSDTQYF.

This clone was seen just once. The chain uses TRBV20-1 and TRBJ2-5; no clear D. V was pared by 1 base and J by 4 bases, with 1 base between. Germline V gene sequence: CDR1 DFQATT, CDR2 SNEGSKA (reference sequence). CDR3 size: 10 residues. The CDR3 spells CSARGETQYF. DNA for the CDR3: TGCAGTGCTAGAGGAGAGACCCAGTACTTC.

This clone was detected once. CDR3 residues: CASSDPGGGNEKLFF. The CDR3 nucleotides read TGTGCCAGCAGTGACCCAGGAGGTGGGAATGAAAAACTGTTTTTT. The V and J genes are TRBV25-1 and TRBJ1-4; D gene uncertain. The CDR3 is 15 amino acids. With 3 bases removed from V and 5 bases from J, the gap between germline ends came to 13 bases. CDR1 is MGHDK and CDR2 is SYGVNS in the germline V gene.

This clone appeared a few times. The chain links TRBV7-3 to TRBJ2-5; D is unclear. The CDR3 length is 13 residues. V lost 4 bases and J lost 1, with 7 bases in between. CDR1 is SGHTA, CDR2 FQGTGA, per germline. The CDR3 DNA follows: TGTGCCAGCAGCTCAACCCCCCAAGAGACCCAGTACTTC. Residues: CASSSTPQETQYF.

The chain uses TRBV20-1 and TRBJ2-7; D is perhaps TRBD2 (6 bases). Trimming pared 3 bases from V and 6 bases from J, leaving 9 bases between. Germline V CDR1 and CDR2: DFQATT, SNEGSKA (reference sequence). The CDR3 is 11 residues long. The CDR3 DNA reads TGCAGTGCTAGTGCGGGAAGCGAGCAGTACTTC. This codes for CSASAGSEQYF.

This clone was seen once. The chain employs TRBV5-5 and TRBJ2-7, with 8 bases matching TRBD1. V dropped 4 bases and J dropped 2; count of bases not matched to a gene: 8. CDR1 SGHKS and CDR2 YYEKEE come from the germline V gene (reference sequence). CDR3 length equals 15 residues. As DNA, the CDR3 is TGTGCCAGCAGCCGCGAGACAGGGGAAACCTACGAGCAGTACTTC. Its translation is CASSRETGETYEQYF. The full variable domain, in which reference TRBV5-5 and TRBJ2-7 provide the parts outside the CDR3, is DAGVTQSPTHLIKTRGQQVTLRCSPISGHKSVSWYQQVLGQGPQFIFQYYEKEERGRGNFPDRFSARQFPNYSSELNVNALLLGDSALYLCASSRETGETYEQYFGPGTRLTVT.

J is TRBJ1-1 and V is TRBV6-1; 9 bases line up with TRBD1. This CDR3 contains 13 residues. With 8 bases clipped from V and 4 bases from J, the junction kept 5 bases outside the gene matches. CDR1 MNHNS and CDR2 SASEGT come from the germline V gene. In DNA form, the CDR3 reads TGTGCCAGCCGGACAGGGGAGGCCACTGAAGCTTTCTTT. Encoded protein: CASRTGEATEAFF.

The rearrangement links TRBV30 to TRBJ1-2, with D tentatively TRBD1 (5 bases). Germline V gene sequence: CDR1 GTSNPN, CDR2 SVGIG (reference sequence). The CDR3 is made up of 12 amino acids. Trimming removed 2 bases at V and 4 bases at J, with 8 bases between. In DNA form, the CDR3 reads TGTGCCTGGAGTATCGGGACCTATGGCTACACCTTC. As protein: CAWSIGTYGYTF.

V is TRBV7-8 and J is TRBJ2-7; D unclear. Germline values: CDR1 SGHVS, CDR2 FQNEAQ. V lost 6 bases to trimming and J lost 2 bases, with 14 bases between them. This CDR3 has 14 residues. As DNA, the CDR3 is TGTGCCAGCAGACCCACCGGCGGTACCTACGAGCAGTACTTC. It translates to CASRPTGGTYEQYF.

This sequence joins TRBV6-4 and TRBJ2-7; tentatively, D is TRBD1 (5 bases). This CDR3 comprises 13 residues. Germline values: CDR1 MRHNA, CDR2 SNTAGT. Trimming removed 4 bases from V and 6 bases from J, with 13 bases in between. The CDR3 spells CASSVDPGREQYF. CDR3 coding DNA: TGTGCCAGCAGTGTGGACCCAGGGCGCGAGCAGTACTTC.